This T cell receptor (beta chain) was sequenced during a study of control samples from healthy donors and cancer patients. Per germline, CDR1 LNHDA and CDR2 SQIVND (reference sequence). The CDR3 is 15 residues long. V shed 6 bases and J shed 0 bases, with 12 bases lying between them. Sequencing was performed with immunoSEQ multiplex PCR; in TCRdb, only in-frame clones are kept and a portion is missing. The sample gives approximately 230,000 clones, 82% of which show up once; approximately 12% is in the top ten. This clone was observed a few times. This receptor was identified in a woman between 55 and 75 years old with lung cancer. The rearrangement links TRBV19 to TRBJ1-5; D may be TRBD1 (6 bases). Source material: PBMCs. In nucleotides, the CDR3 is TGTGCCAGTAGGATACAGGGTAATAGCAATCAGCCCCAGCATTTT. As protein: CASRIQGNSNQPQHF.